This record looks at one T cell receptor (beta chain) sequence and its context. The data were obtained in a study of T-cell reconstitution after alpha-beta-depleted transplantation in children. In germline, CDR1 is SEHNR, CDR2 FQNEAQ (reference sequence). CDR3 length: 17 amino acids. Trimming pared 2 bases from V and 1 base from J, leaving 17 bases between. As it was prepared, the TCRbeta library received unique molecular identifiers. Each CDR3 protein gets one entry after TCRdb re-called the PCR reads with MiXCR. This sample has about 120,000 distinct CDR3 sequences, with approximately 22% found just once.

The material sequenced was PBMCs, mostly from graft donor cells, taken 180 days after TCRalphabeta/CD19-depleted stem cell transplant. The chain uses TRBV7-9 and TRBJ2-5; D gene uncertain. This sequence originates from a male patient aged 2 to 9 who had a stem cell transplant for chronic granulomatous disease, so the T cells may come from the graft donor. Here the CDR3 DNA reads TGTGCCAGCAGCTTACTTGAGGTTTTTGGGATCCAAGAGACCCAGTACTTC. Its protein product is CASSLLEVFGIQETQYF.